These 2 T cell receptor beta chains were all obtained from the same sample, sequenced in a study of blood T cell repertoires in COVID-19. Sequencing was performed with immunoSEQ multiplex PCR; in TCRdb, only in-frame clones are kept and a portion is missing. The sample records approximately 240,000 clones, around four fifths being singletons. The source material was peripheral blood. The receptor set was obtained from a woman between 40 and 50 years old with active or convalescent COVID-19.

On this clone: The sample has other DNA sequences that encode this CDR3 too. The genes are TRBV5-1 and TRBJ2-5; no clear D gene. This CDR3 is built from 14 residues. Trimming stripped 0 bases from V and 5 bases from J, with 11 bases between. CDR1 SGHRS and CDR2 YFSETQ come from the germline V gene. DNA for the CDR3: TGCGCCAGCAGCTTGGGTCCGGGTGGGGAGACCCAGTACTTC. Protein: CASSLGPGGETQYF.

V and J are TRBV28 and TRBJ1-1; D is undetermined. Germline V gene data show CDR1 as MDHEN and CDR2 as SYDVKM. The CDR3 sequence is 13 residues long. The V and J ends lost 8 bases and 4 bases respectively, with 14 bases between them. CDR3 residues: CASRQVGSTEAFF. The DNA for the CDR3 is TGTGCCAGCCGACAAGTTGGGAGCACTGAAGCTTTCTTT. The full variable domain, its missing parts supplied by reference TRBV28 and TRBJ1-1, is DVKVTQSSRYLVKRTGEKVFLECVQDMDHENMFWYRQDPGLGLRLIYFSYDVKMKEKGDIPEGYSVSREKKERFSLILESASTNQTSMYLCASRQVGSTEAFFGQGTRLTVV.